In its sample, the clone carrying this T cell receptor (beta chain) was seen a few times. The antigen is undetermined. This CDR3 spans 14 amino acids. V lost 0 bases to trimming and J lost 3 bases, with 8 bases between them. CDR1 is LGHNA and CDR2 is YSLEER in the germline V gene. This sample is part of a study of CD8 T cells in ankylosing spondylitis. TCRdb analysed the 5' RACE reads with MiXCR anew, one entry per CDR3 protein. This sample carries roughly 180,000 distinct CDR3 sequences, around a tenth of them seen once, and the ten largest clones take over 13%. The study's findings and limits: Made up of under ten highly homologous variants, a TCR beta motif appeared characteristic of ankylosing spondylitis blood. Prior work had noted some motif variants in reactive arthritis blood and synovial fluid. The authors reported significant enrichment of disease-linked clones in matched ankylosing spondylitis synovial fluid.

The chain couples TRBV4-3 to TRBJ1-1; D gene uncertain. The sample consisted of blood, either unsorted or a sorted T cell fraction (not recorded which). The origin of this receptor is a female donor with ankylosing spondylitis or in good health (not recorded which). The CDR3 DNA reads TGCGCCAGCAGCCAAGATCTGGAGGACACTGAAGCTTTCTTT. Translating gives CASSQDLEDTEAFF.